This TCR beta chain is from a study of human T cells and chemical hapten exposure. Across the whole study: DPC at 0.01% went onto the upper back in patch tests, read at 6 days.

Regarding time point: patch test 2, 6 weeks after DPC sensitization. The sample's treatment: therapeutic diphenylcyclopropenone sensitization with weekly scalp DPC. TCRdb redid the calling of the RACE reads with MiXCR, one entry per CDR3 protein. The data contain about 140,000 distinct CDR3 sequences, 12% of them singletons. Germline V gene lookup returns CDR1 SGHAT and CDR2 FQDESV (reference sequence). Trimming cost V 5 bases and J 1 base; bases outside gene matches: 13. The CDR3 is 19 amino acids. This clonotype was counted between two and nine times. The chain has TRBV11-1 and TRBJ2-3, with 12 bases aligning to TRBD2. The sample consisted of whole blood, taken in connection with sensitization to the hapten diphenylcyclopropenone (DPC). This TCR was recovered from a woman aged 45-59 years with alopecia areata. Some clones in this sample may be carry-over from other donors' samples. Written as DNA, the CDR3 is TGTGCCAGCAGCCAAACGTTTACTAGCGGGAGGCCCCGCACAGATACGCAGTATTTT. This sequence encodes CASSQTFTSGRPRTDTQYF.